Sequencing of this T cell receptor (beta chain) was carried out in a study of naive and memory T cell subsets. Study observations and caveats: Naive and memory subsets had different power law exponents for TCR abundance.

Cells stained for CD3, CD4, CD8, CD45RA and CD27 were sorted into four subsets. Sorting gates: effector memory CD45RA-CD27-, EMRA CD45RA+CD27-. Two oligonucleotides, mixed equimolar, formed the beta constant-region primer covering TRBC1 and TRBC2. Ligated cDNA was amplified by four rounds of PCR with nested alpha and beta constant-region primers and SP2. TCRdb used MiXCR to reprocess the UMI-ligation and nested PCR reads, holding one entry per CDR3 protein. This table holds under 40,000 distinct CDR3 sequences, about an eighth found once. V shed 4 bases and J shed 2 bases, with 14 bases lying between them. Germline V gene sequence: CDR1 LGHNA, CDR2 YSLEER. This CDR3 spans 15 amino acids. A word on this clonotype: What it recognizes is unknown.

The TCR was taken from a human donor in good health. V gene TRBV4-3 combines with J gene TRBJ2-5; possibly TRBD1 for D (6 bases). The sequenced sample consisted of effector memory CD4+ T cells from blood. The subset: effector memory, CD45RA- CD27-. CDR3 nucleotides: TGCGCCAGCAGCCCTCGAGGACAGATACAAGAGACCCAGTACTTC. Residues: CASSPRGQIQETQYF.